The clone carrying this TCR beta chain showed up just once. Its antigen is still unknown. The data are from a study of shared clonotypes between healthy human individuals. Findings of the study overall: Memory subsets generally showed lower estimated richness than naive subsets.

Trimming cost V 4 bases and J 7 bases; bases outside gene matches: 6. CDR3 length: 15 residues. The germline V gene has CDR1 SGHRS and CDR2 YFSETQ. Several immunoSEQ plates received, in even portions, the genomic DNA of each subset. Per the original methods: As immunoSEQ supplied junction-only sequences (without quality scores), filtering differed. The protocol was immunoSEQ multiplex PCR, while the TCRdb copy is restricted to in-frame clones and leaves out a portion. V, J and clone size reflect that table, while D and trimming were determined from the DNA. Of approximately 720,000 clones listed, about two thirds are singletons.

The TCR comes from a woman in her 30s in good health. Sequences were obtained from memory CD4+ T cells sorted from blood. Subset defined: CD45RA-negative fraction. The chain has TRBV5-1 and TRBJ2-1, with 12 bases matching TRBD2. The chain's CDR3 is CASSTLAGGPNEQFF. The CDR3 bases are TGCGCCAGCAGCACCCTAGCGGGAGGGCCTAATGAGCAGTTCTTC.